The 17 T cell receptor beta chains below all came from one sample that was sequenced in a study of CD8 T cells in Susac syndrome. When the RNA was reverse transcribed, random hexamers were used with an input of roughly 0.5 to 1 ug. TCRdb reprocessed the immunoSEQ multiplex PCR reads with MiXCR, giving one entry per CDR3 protein. The sample consists of approximately 150,000 distinct CDR3 sequences, approximately 96% of them appearing once. The sample consisted of CD4+ T cells from PBMCs. These receptors all come from a human donor with Susac syndrome.

The chain uses TRBV7-9 and TRBJ1-6, with D possibly TRBD1 on 5 matching bases. This CDR3 has 15 amino acids. Germline V CDR1 and CDR2: SEHNR, FQNEAQ (reference sequence). Trimming took 5 bases from V and 4 from J, leaving 12 bases between them. This chain's CDR3 is CASSPRGRYNSPLHF. The CDR3, as DNA: TGTGCCAGCAGCCCGCGGGGCCGTTATAATTCACCCCTCCACTTT.

The chain joins TRBV12-3 or TRBV12-4 to TRBJ1-2; D may be TRBD1 (6 bases). Trimming left V 6 bases short and J 0 bases short, with 14 bases between. This CDR3 has 15 residues. The CDR3 sequence is CASRAQGIANYGYTF. CDR3 nucleotide sequence: TGTGCCAGCAGAGCACAGGGAATTGCTAACTATGGCTACACCTTC.

The rearrangement joins TRBV9 to TRBJ2-7, with 7 bases matching TRBD1. The CDR3 extends over 16 amino acids. The germline V gene encodes CDR1 SGDLS and CDR2 YYNGEE. The V and J ends lost 3 bases and 5 bases, in that order; junction bases with no gene match: 14. The CDR3 sequence is CASSGPSGGPSDEQYF. CDR3 DNA sequence: TGTGCCAGCAGCGGTCCTTCAGGGGGACCGTCGGACGAGCAGTACTTC.

The J gene is TRBJ2-7, the V gene TRBV6-5, with 8 positions matching TRBD2. The CDR3 length is 14 residues. Germline lookup yields CDR1 MNHEY and CDR2 SVGAGI. With 7 bases clipped from V and 3 bases from J, the junction kept 8 bases outside the gene matches. The CDR3 coding sequence is TGTGCCAGCAAGTTCAGCGGGGGTAACTACGAGCAGTACTTC. Protein sequence: CASKFSGGNYEQYF.

V is TRBV5-1 and J is TRBJ2-7; no firm D call. The CDR3 has 14 residues. Trimming removed 4 bases at V and 0 bases at J, with 11 bases between. Germline V gene lookup returns CDR1 SGHRS and CDR2 YFSETQ. The CDR3 sequence is CASSVGRSSYEQYF. CDR3 DNA: TGCGCCAGCAGCGTGGGCAGGAGCTCCTACGAGCAGTACTTC.

V is TRBV12-3 or TRBV12-4 and J is TRBJ1-3; possibly TRBD1 for D (5 bases). CDR3 length equals 13 residues. Trimming removed 4 bases from V and 4 bases from J, with 8 bases in between. The CDR3 is CASSSGTGNTIYF. As DNA, the CDR3 is TGTGCCAGCAGTTCGGGGACCGGAAACACCATATATTTT.

This clonotype was picked up one time. The J gene is TRBJ2-5, the V gene TRBV20-1; TRBD2 aligns across 9 bases. CDR3 length: 13 residues. Germline CDR1 and CDR2: DFQATT and SNEGSKA (reference sequence). The J segment lost 3 bases and the V segment lost 3 bases, leaving 2 bases of the junction unmatched. The CDR3 here is CSASASGKETQYF. The DNA of the CDR3 is TGCAGTGCTAGTGCTAGCGGGAAAGAGACCCAGTACTTC.

This sequence joins TRBV5-6 and TRBJ2-1; TRBD1 might be the D (5 bases). This CDR3 is 12 amino acids long. V was cut by 0 bases and J by 12 bases, with 10 bases left in between. The germline CDR1 and CDR2 sequences are SGHDT and YYEEEE. The CDR3 coding sequence is TGTGCCAGCAGCTTGGACGCTAGGGGGCAGTTCTTC. Its protein product is CASSLDARGQFF. Full variable domain (rest looked up from reference TRBV5-6 and TRBJ2-1): DAGVTQSPTHLIKTRGQQVTLRCSPKSGHDTVSWYQQALGQGPQFIFQYYEEEERQRGNFPDRFSGHQFPNYSSELNVNALLLGDSALYLCASSLDARGQFFGPGTRLTVL.

The chain recombines TRBV4-1 with TRBJ1-6; TRBD1 matches 7 bases. Trimming removed 4 bases from V and 6 bases from J; junction bases left unmatched: 6. The CDR3 runs 15 residues. Germline V gene lookup returns CDR1 MGHRA and CDR2 YSYEKL. CDR3 region: CASSPEGQPNSPLHF. In DNA form, the CDR3 reads TGCGCCAGCAGCCCCGAGGGACAGCCTAATTCACCCCTCCACTTT.

This rearrangement joins TRBV4-1 to TRBJ2-1; 7 bases map to TRBD2. The CDR3 runs to 16 residues. V lost 2 bases and J lost 2; bases outside the gene matches: 6. Germline CDR1 reads MGHRA; CDR2 reads YSYEKL. CDR3 sequence: CASSQSPSGTYNEQFF. As DNA, the CDR3 is TGCGCCAGCAGCCAATCGCCTAGCGGCACCTACAATGAGCAGTTCTTC.

The V gene is TRBV20-1, the J gene TRBJ2-7; 9 positions agree with TRBD2. Germline CDR1 reads DFQATT; CDR2 reads SNEGSKA (reference sequence). The CDR3 consists of 13 residues. Trimming removed 8 bases from V and 2 bases from J; junction bases left unmatched: 7. The CDR3 is CSTIAGATYEQYF. CDR3 nucleotide sequence: TGCAGTACTATAGCGGGGGCTACCTACGAGCAGTACTTC.

This chain links TRBV24-1 with TRBJ1-5; 8 bases map to TRBD1. The CDR3 is 15 residues long. CDR1 is KGHDR and CDR2 is SFDVKD in the germline V gene. Trimming cost V 4 bases and J 3 bases; bases outside gene matches: 4. In DNA, the CDR3 is TGTGCCACCAGTGAGGGGACAGGCCACAATCAGCCCCAGCATTTT. Encoded protein: CATSEGTGHNQPQHF.

The rearrangement joins TRBV20-1 to TRBJ1-1; D is uncertain. Germline V gives CDR1 DFQATT, CDR2 SNEGSKA (reference sequence). CDR3 length equals 14 residues. The germline V and J ends were trimmed by 0 bases and 1 base, with 9 bases remaining between them. CDR3 sequence reads: CSARDRTRNTEAFF. Here the CDR3 DNA reads TGCAGTGCTAGAGATAGAACCAGGAACACTGAAGCTTTCTTT.

This sequence joins TRBV15 and TRBJ2-3; 9 bases agree with TRBD2. With 1 base clipped from V and 2 bases from J, the junction kept 4 bases outside the gene matches. Per germline, CDR1 LNHNV and CDR2 YYDKDF (reference sequence). This CDR3 region has 16 residues. CDR3 region: CATSRGLAGTTDTQYF. The CDR3, as DNA: TGTGCCACCAGCAGAGGGCTAGCGGGGACCACAGATACGCAGTATTTT.

The genes are TRBV7-8 and TRBJ2-2; no clear D. The germline V and J ends were trimmed by 2 bases and 5 bases, with 9 bases remaining between them. CDR3 length: 14 residues. CDR1 SGHVS and CDR2 FQNEAQ come from the germline V gene. Here the CDR3 DNA reads TGTGCCAGCAGCTTAAGTTCCGCTACCGGGGAGCTGTTTTTT. Amino acid sequence: CASSLSSATGELFF.

In its sample, this clonotype was seen once. The gene calls are TRBV3-1 and TRBJ2-2; 7 bases are shared with TRBD2. This CDR3 spans 15 amino acids. CDR1 is LGHDT and CDR2 is YNNKEL in the germline V gene (reference sequence). V gave up 4 bases and J gave up 1 base; unmatched junction bases: 3. CDR3 in amino acids: CASSPLAGNTGELFF. Here the CDR3 DNA reads TGTGCCAGCAGCCCATTAGCGGGGAACACCGGGGAGCTGTTTTTT. Filled out from reference TRBV3-1 and TRBJ2-2, the complete variable domain reads DTAVSQTPKYLVTQMGNDKSIKCEQNLGHDTMYWYKQDSKKFLKIMFSYNNKELIINETVPNRFSPKSPDKAHLNLHINSLELGDSAVYFCASSPLAGNTGELFFGEGSRLTVL.

The gene calls are TRBV20-1 and TRBJ1-6; possible D gene TRBD1, 5 bases. Germline V CDR1 and CDR2: DFQATT, SNEGSKA (reference sequence). CDR3 length equals 15 residues. Trimming took off 3 bases at V and 5 bases at J, with 14 bases between the two ends. CDR3 sequence (DNA): TGCAGTGCTAGTTCTGACAGCCTCCATAATTCACCCCTCCACTTT. Protein: CSASSDSLHNSPLHF.